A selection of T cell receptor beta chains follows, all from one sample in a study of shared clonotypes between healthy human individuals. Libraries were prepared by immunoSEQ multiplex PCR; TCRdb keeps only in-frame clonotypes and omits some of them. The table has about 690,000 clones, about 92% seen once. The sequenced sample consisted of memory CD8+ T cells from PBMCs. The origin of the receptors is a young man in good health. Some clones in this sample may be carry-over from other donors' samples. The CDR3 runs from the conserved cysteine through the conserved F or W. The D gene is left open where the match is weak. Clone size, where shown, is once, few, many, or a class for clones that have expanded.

CDR3aa: CASTLTSGNTGELFF
CDR3nt: TGTGCCAGCACGTTAACTAGCGGGAACACCGGGGAGCTGTTTTTT
d_gene: TRBD2
abundance: .
j_gene: TRBJ2-2
v_gene: TRBV6-5

CDR3aa: CASSQGTGGSYEQYF
CDR3nt: TGCGCCAGCAGCCAAGGGACAGGGGGTTCCTACGAGCAGTACTTC
d_gene: TRBD1
abundance: .
j_gene: TRBJ2-7
v_gene: TRBV4-1

CDR3aa: CASIRGTSNEQFF
CDR3nt: TGTGCCAGCATTAGGGGGACTAGCAATGAGCAGTTCTTC
d_gene: TRBD2
abundance: .
j_gene: TRBJ2-1
v_gene: TRBV27

CDR3aa: CATSRDWRAESYNEQFF
CDR3nt: TGTGCCACCAGCAGAGATTGGAGGGCGGAGTCCTACAATGAGCAGTTCTTC
d_gene: .
abundance: .
j_gene: TRBJ2-1
v_gene: TRBV15

CDR3aa: CASSLSGNYEQYF
CDR3nt: TGTGCCAGCAGTTTATCGGGGAACTACGAGCAGTACTTC
d_gene: .
abundance: .
j_gene: TRBJ2-7
v_gene: TRBV28

CDR3aa: CASSHSGLAGINEQFF
CDR3nt: TGTGCCAGCAGCCACTCGGGACTAGCGGGAATTAATGAGCAGTTCTTC
d_gene: TRBD2
abundance: .
j_gene: TRBJ2-1
v_gene: TRBV7-9

CDR3aa: CASSLAPFGGSSYNEQFF
CDR3nt: TGTGCCAGCAGCTTAGCCCCCTTTGGCGGGAGCTCCTACAATGAGCAGTTCTTC
d_gene: TRBD2
abundance: .
j_gene: TRBJ2-1
v_gene: TRBV11-2

CDR3aa: CASSIKQRYNEQFF
CDR3nt: TGTGCCAGCAGTATCAAGCAGAGGTACAATGAGCAGTTCTTC
d_gene: .
abundance: .
j_gene: TRBJ2-1
v_gene: TRBV27

CDR3aa: CASSLSGGKYNEQFF
CDR3nt: TGTGCCAGCAGCTTATCGGGAGGGAAATACAATGAGCAGTTCTTC
d_gene: TRBD2
abundance: .
j_gene: TRBJ2-1
v_gene: TRBV7-9

CDR3aa: CASSQVGRAREQYF
CDR3nt: TGTGCCAGCAGCCAAGTGGGACGGGCGCGGGAGCAGTACTTC
d_gene: .
abundance: .
j_gene: TRBJ2-7
v_gene: TRBV14

CDR3aa: CASSARDDTGQFF
CDR3nt: TGTGCCAGCAGCGCGCGGGACGACACGGGGCAGTTCTTC
d_gene: .
abundance: .
j_gene: TRBJ2-1
v_gene: TRBV11-3

CDR3aa: CASSLGTQETQYF
CDR3nt: TGTGCCAGCAGCTTAGGGACTCAAGAGACCCAGTACTTC
d_gene: .
abundance: .
j_gene: TRBJ2-5
v_gene: TRBV7-2

CDR3aa: CATSRDGRSETNYGYTF
CDR3nt: TGTGCCACCAGCAGAGATGGGAGGTCAGAAACTAACTATGGCTACACCTTC
d_gene: .
abundance: .
j_gene: TRBJ1-2
v_gene: TRBV15

CDR3aa: CASSEEVAWSELYNEQFF
CDR3nt: TGTGCCAGCAGTGAAGAGGTGGCTTGGTCGGAGTTATACAATGAGCAGTTCTTC
d_gene: .
abundance: .
j_gene: TRBJ2-1
v_gene: TRBV2

CDR3aa: CASSIDFNRGSFNYGYTF
CDR3nt: TGTGCCAGTAGTATAGATTTTAACAGGGGTTCGTTCAACTATGGCTACACCTTC
d_gene: TRBD1
abundance: .
j_gene: TRBJ1-2
v_gene: TRBV19

CDR3aa: CASSPGLRETQYF
CDR3nt: TGCGCCAGCAGCCCCGGTCTTCGGGAGACCCAGTACTTC
d_gene: .
abundance: few
j_gene: TRBJ2-5
v_gene: TRBV4-3

CDR3aa: CASSIDRAGGDTQYF
CDR3nt: TGTGCCAGTAGTATAGACCGGGCCGGGGGAGATACGCAGTATTTT
d_gene: .
abundance: .
j_gene: TRBJ2-3
v_gene: TRBV19

CDR3aa: CASSIGGRHSHEQYF
CDR3nt: TGTGCCAGTAGTATCGGCGGGAGGCATTCCCACGAGCAGTACTTC
d_gene: TRBD2
abundance: .
j_gene: TRBJ2-7
v_gene: TRBV19